Shown below are 26 T cell receptor beta chains from a single sample sequenced in a study of blood T cell repertoires in COVID-19. Produced via immunoSEQ multiplex PCR; TCRdb's table is partial and in-frame only. The repertoire consists of over 30,000 clones, with 90% to 95% occurring once and the leading ten covering roughly 12%. Source material: peripheral blood. All receptors derive from a human donor in a cohort sampled during active COVID-19.

This chain links TRBV28 with TRBJ1-5, with 8 positions matching TRBD1. The CDR3 runs 16 residues. CDR1 and CDR2 (germline): MDHEN, SYDVKM. V lost 7 bases to trimming and J lost 5 bases; unmatched junction nucleotides: 13. CDR3 in DNA: TGTGCCAGCAACTCCCCCATGACAGGGGTGCATCAGCCCCAGCATTTT. It is translated as CASNSPMTGVHQPQHF.

CDR3 DNA sequence: TGTGCCAGCAGCAAGCCTGGGGGGACAGCTCTTAACTATGGCTACACCTTC. This sequence encodes CASSKPGGTALNYGYTF. The chain is built from TRBV7-2 and TRBJ1-2; 7 positions agree with TRBD1. The trim removed 5 bases at V and 1 base at J, leaving 13 bases unmatched. Per germline, CDR1 SGHTA and CDR2 FQGNSA. This CDR3 region has 17 residues.

The chain is built from TRBV11-2 and TRBJ2-5; a possible D gene is TRBD1 (6 bases). This CDR3 has 14 residues. CDR1 and CDR2 (germline): SGHAT, FQNNGV. V was shortened by 4 bases and J by 0 bases, with 9 bases between the two germline ends. The CDR3 bases are TGTGCCAGCAGCTCCTGGACAGACCAAGAGACCCAGTACTTC. Amino acid sequence: CASSSWTDQETQYF. The full variable domain, rest sourced from reference TRBV11-2 and TRBJ2-5, is EAGVAQSPRYKIIEKRQSVAFWCNPISGHATLYWYQQILGQGPKLLIQFQNNGVVDDSQLPKDRFSAERLKGVDSTLKIQPAKLEDSAVYLCASSSWTDQETQYFGPGTRLLVL.

The chain links TRBV20-1 to TRBJ2-5; TRBD2 matches at 11 bases. This CDR3 comprises 15 residues. Losses at the gene ends were 3 bases for V and 2 bases for J; bases not matched to a gene: 5. Germline lookup yields CDR1 DFQATT and CDR2 SNEGSKA (reference sequence). The CDR3 DNA reads TGCAGTGCTAGTCCTAGCGGGAGGATACAAGAGACCCAGTACTTC. Protein product: CSASPSGRIQETQYF.

The chain links TRBV7-8 to TRBJ2-1, with a tentative D call TRBD2 (5 bases). Germline V gene data show CDR1 as SGHVS and CDR2 as FQNEAQ. V was trimmed by 3 bases and J by 6 bases, leaving 15 bases between them. This CDR3 contains 15 residues. The CDR3: CASSFRGLAGNEQFF. The CDR3 DNA is TGTGCCAGCAGCTTCCGAGGGCTAGCAGGCAATGAGCAGTTCTTC.

This chain connects TRBV7-3 to TRBJ1-1; D is perhaps TRBD1 (5 bases). CDR3 length: 15 amino acids. V shed 2 bases and J shed 1 base, with 11 bases lying between them. CDR1 is SGHTA and CDR2 is FQGTGA in the germline V gene. The CDR3 sequence is CASSLDSSKNTEAFF. The CDR3 nucleotides are TGTGCCAGCAGCTTAGACAGTTCCAAGAACACTGAAGCTTTCTTT.

V usage is TRBV11-2 and J usage is TRBJ1-1; D remains unclear. V was shortened by 1 base and J by 5 bases, with 11 bases between the two germline ends. Germline CDR1 reads SGHAT; CDR2 reads FQNNGV. The CDR3 covers 14 residues. The CDR3 DNA follows: TGTGCCAGCAGCTTAGCCCACGGGAGGACTGAAGCTTTCTTT. Its translation is CASSLAHGRTEAFF.

CDR3 sequence: CASSTLAGEQYF. The CDR3 DNA reads as TGTGCCAGCAGCACCCTAGCGGGTGAGCAGTACTTC. The chain employs TRBV5-6 and TRBJ2-7; 8 nucleotides agree with TRBD2. The V and J ends lost 4 bases and 7 bases, in that order; junction bases with no gene match: 4. Germline V gives CDR1 SGHDT, CDR2 YYEEEE. CDR3 length equals 12 residues.

The chain carries TRBV27 and TRBJ2-7; D unclear. The germline V gene encodes CDR1 MNHEY and CDR2 SMNVEV (reference sequence). CDR3 size: 13 residues. Deletions cut 1 base from V and 3 bases from J, with 7 bases between. The CDR3 loop is CASSLWAGYEQYF. CDR3 coding DNA: TGTGCCAGCAGTTTATGGGCAGGCTACGAGCAGTACTTC.

This clone was detected once. The chain uses TRBV28 and TRBJ2-7, with D possibly being TRBD2 (5 bases). The CDR3 runs 14 residues. Germline CDR1 and CDR2: MDHEN and SYDVKM. V was pared by 4 bases and J by 3 bases, with 13 bases between. CDR3 region: CASSYSSGIYEQYF. The CDR3, as DNA: TGTGCCAGCAGTTACTCCTCCGGGATCTACGAGCAGTACTTC.

This clone appeared a single time. This chain connects TRBV5-8 to TRBJ2-5; 7 bases align to TRBD1. Trimming cost V 4 bases and J 0 bases; bases outside gene matches: 6. Germline CDR1 and CDR2: SGHTS and YDEGEE. CDR3 length: 15 residues. The CDR3: CASSAGTANQETQYF. The CDR3 nucleotides are TGTGCCAGCAGCGCCGGGACAGCTAACCAAGAGACCCAGTACTTC.

The chain uses TRBV30 and TRBJ2-5; 11 bases line up with TRBD2. The junction had 11 bases not matched to a gene; V was cut back by 4 bases and J by 4 bases. Germline CDR1 GTSNPN, CDR2 SVGIG (reference sequence). The CDR3 loop spans 16 amino acids. The CDR3 sequence: CAWTAGTSGLGETQYF. CDR3 DNA: TGTGCCTGGACCGCCGGGACTAGCGGCTTGGGAGAGACCCAGTACTTC.

The chain couples TRBV7-8 to TRBJ2-5, with TRBD2 matching over 7 bases. The junction had 15 bases not matched to a gene; V was cut back by 3 bases and J by 5 bases. Per germline, CDR1 SGHVS and CDR2 FQNEAQ. The CDR3 totals 17 residues. The CDR3 DNA sequence: TGTGCCAGCAGCTTCCATAGCGGGCTACCCACAGTCGAGACCCAGTACTTC. Its protein is CASSFHSGLPTVETQYF.

The chain combines TRBV3-1 (or the pseudogene TRBV3-2) with TRBJ2-1, with a possible D match to TRBD1 (5 bases). The CDR3 contains 19 residues. CDR1 is LGHDT and CDR2 is YNNKEL in the germline V gene (reference sequence). With 1 base removed from V and 1 base from J, the gap between germline ends came to 20 bases. The CDR3 spells CASSQVLTASFSSYNEQFF. CDR3 coding DNA: TGTGCCAGCAGCCAAGTTTTGACAGCCTCTTTTAGTTCCTACAATGAGCAGTTCTTC.

Written as DNA, the CDR3 is TGTGCCAGCAGTGGGCCAGGCCAAGAGACCCAGTACTTC. Translated, it gives CASSGPGQETQYF. The gene calls are TRBV2 and TRBJ2-5; unclear D gene. V lost 4 bases, J lost 1 base, and 7 bases lay in between. CDR1 and CDR2 (germline): SNHLY, FYNNEI. The CDR3 contains 13 residues.

The chain links TRBV9 to TRBJ2-3; 7 nucleotides match TRBD2. Germline V gene lookup returns CDR1 SGDLS and CDR2 YYNGEE. Trimming at V came to 4 bases and at J to 1 base, leaving 12 bases not matched to a gene. The CDR3 has 17 residues. The CDR3: CASSLASGRGGTDTQYF. The DNA for the CDR3 is TGTGCCAGCAGCCTAGCTAGCGGAAGGGGAGGCACAGATACGCAGTATTTT.

V usage is TRBV3-1 (or the pseudogene TRBV3-2) and J usage is TRBJ2-1; 9 nucleotides align to TRBD1. CDR1 LGHDT and CDR2 YNNKEL come from the germline V gene (reference sequence). Trimming at V came to 8 bases and at J to 8 bases, leaving 1 base not matched to a gene. The CDR3 length is 11 residues. The CDR3 is CASGQGHEQFF. CDR3 DNA: TGTGCCAGCGGACAGGGGCATGAGCAGTTCTTC.

The rearrangement links TRBV7-9 to TRBJ2-7; TRBD2 agrees at 11 bases. The CDR3 is 15 amino acids. V shed 1 base, J shed 2 bases, and the junction held 1 base outside the gene matches. The germline V gene has CDR1 SEHNR and CDR2 FQNEAQ (reference sequence). The CDR3 loop reads CASSLVLAGAYEQYF. The CDR3, as DNA: TGTGCCAGCAGCTTAGTACTAGCGGGGGCCTACGAGCAGTACTTC.

The CDR3 protein is CASSSGTGNYGYTF. The CDR3 nucleotides read TGTGCCAGCTCCTCCGGGACAGGGAACTATGGCTACACCTTC. This sequence joins TRBV18 and TRBJ1-2, with TRBD1 identical over 9 bases. The CDR3 runs 14 residues. V dropped 6 bases and J dropped 2; count of bases not matched to a gene: 4. The germline CDR1 and CDR2 sequences are KGHSH and LQKENI.

The V call is TRBV11-2, the J call TRBJ1-5; the D gene is possibly TRBD1 (6 bases). V gave up 1 base and J gave up 1 base, with 11 bases separating them. CDR3 size: 16 residues. Germline values: CDR1 SGHAT, CDR2 FQNNGV. The CDR3: CASSLVAGASNQPQHF. CDR3 DNA: TGTGCCAGCAGCTTAGTCGCAGGGGCAAGCAATCAGCCCCAGCATTTT.

The chain links TRBV6-6 to TRBJ1-3; no firm D call. Germline V gives CDR1 MNHNY, CDR2 SVGAGI (reference sequence). V was shortened by 5 bases and J by 2 bases, with 13 bases between the two germline ends. This CDR3 has 15 amino acids. This chain's CDR3 is CASSLYETPGNTIYF. CDR3 bases: TGTGCCAGCAGTCTCTACGAGACACCTGGAAACACCATATATTTT.

This chain links TRBV5-6 with TRBJ1-1, with 8 bases fitting TRBD1. The V and J ends lost 3 bases and 0 bases, in that order; junction bases with no gene match: 4. The CDR3 contains 15 residues. Germline CDR1 is SGHDT and CDR2 is YYEEEE. CDR3 sequence: CASSWRTGMNTEAFF. The CDR3 coding sequence is TGTGCCAGCAGCTGGAGGACAGGGATGAACACTGAAGCTTTCTTT.

V gene TRBV5-5 combines with J gene TRBJ2-3, with D unclear. Germline loops: CDR1 SGHKS, CDR2 YYEKEE (reference sequence). This CDR3 is built from 14 residues. V lost 2 bases to trimming and J lost 2 bases, with 9 bases between them. The chain's CDR3 is CASSFNRFTDTQYF. The CDR3 nucleotides are TGTGCCAGCAGCTTTAATCGGTTCACAGATACGCAGTATTTT. Full variable domain (outside the CDR3, taken from reference TRBV5-5 and TRBJ2-3): DAGVTQSPTHLIKTRGQQVTLRCSPISGHKSVSWYQQVLGQGPQFIFQYYEKEERGRGNFPDRFSARQFPNYSSELNVNALLLGDSALYLCASSFNRFTDTQYFGPGTRLTVL.

The chain is built from TRBV30 and TRBJ2-5; 7 bases match TRBD2. With V trimmed by 8 bases and J by 4 bases, 7 bases remained unmatched. Germline CDR1 is GTSNPN and CDR2 is SVGIG (reference sequence). The CDR3 contains 12 residues. The CDR3 sequence: CAPRLASETQYF. CDR3 DNA: TGTGCCCCCAGACTAGCTTCAGAGACCCAGTACTTC.

The rearrangement links TRBV15 to TRBJ2-5, with TRBD1 matching 9 bases. The length of the CDR3 is 15 residues. After removal of 1 base from V and 5 bases from J, the junction contained 5 bases not matched to a gene. CDR1 and CDR2 (germline): LNHNV, YYDKDF (reference sequence). DNA for the CDR3: TGTGCCACCAGCAGAGGGACAGGGGTTTTGGAGACCCAGTACTTC. Translated: CATSRGTGVLETQYF. The whole variable domain, remainder taken from reference TRBV15 and TRBJ2-5, is DAMVIQNPRYQVTQFGKPVTLSCSQTLNHNVMYWYQQKSSQAPKLLFHYYDKDFNNEADTPDNFQSRRPNTSFCFLDIRSPGLGDTAMYLCATSRGTGVLETQYFGPGTRLLVL.

CDR3 nucleotide sequence: TGCAGCGTTGAATTGGCGACTAGCGGGGATGGGACGCAGTATTTT. Its translation is CSVELATSGDGTQYF. The V gene is TRBV29-1, the J gene TRBJ2-3; 11 nucleotides agree with TRBD2. The germline V gene encodes CDR1 SQVTM and CDR2 ANQGSEA. The CDR3 is 15 amino acids. With V trimmed by 2 bases and J by 9 bases, 10 bases remained unmatched.